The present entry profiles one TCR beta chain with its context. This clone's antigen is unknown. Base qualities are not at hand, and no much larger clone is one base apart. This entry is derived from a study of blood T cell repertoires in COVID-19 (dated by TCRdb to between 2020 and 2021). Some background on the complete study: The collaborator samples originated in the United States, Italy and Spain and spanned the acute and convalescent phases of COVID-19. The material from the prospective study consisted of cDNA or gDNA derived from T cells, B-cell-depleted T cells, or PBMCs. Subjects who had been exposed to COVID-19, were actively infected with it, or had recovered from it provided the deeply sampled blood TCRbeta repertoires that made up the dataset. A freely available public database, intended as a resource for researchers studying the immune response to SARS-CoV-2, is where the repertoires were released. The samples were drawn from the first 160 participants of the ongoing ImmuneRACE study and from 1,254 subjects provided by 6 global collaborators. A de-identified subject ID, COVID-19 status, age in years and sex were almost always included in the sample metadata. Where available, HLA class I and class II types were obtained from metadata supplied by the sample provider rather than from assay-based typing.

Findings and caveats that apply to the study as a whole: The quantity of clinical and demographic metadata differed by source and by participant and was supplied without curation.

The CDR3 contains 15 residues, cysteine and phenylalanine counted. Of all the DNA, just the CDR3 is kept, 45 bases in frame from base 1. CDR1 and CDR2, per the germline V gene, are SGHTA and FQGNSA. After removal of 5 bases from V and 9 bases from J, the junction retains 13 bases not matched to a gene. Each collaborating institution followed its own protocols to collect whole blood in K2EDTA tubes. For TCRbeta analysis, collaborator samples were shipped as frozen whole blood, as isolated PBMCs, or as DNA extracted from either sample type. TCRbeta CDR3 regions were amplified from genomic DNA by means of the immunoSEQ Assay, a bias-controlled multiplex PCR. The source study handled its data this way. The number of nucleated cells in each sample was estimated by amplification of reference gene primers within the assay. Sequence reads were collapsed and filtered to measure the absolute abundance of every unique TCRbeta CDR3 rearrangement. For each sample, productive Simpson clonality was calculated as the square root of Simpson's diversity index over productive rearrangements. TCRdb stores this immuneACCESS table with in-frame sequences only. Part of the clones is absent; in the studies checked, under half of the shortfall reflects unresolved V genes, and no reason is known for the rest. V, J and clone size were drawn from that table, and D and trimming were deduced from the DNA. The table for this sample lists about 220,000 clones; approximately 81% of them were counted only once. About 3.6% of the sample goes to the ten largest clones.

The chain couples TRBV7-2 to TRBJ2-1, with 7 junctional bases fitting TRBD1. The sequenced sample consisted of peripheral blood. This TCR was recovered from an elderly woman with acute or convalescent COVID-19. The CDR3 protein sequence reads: CASSPMGTASSEQFF. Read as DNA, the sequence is TGTGCCAGCAGCCCCATGGGGACAGCGTCTAGTGAGCAGTTCTTC.